Below are 25 T cell receptor beta chains sequenced from a single sample in a study of blood T cell repertoires in COVID-19. The protocol was immunoSEQ multiplex PCR, while the TCRdb copy is restricted to in-frame clones and leaves out a portion. The sample holds about 230,000 clones; under 85% are singletons and the top ten take roughly 1.2%. The sequenced material came from peripheral blood. The receptors come from a woman between 25 and 40 years old with COVID-19, enrolled during active disease.

The gene calls are TRBV10-3 and TRBJ2-7, with 10 bases identical to TRBD2. The CDR3 contains 16 residues. Germline CDR1 is ENHRY and CDR2 is SYGVKD. The J segment lost 0 bases and the V segment lost 5 bases, leaving 7 bases of the junction unmatched. CDR3 nucleotides: TGTGCCATCAGTCGACTAGCGGGTCCGAGCTCCTACGAGCAGTACTTC. Translation gives CAISRLAGPSSYEQYF.

This clone appeared a single time. The chain has TRBV30 and TRBJ1-5; 7 positions agree with TRBD1. The CDR3 sequence is 13 residues long. The germline CDR1 and CDR2 sequences are GTSNPN and SVGIG (reference sequence). V lost 5 bases to trimming and J lost 2 bases; unmatched junction nucleotides: 3. CDR3 sequence reads: CAWGGQGNQPQHF. As DNA, the CDR3 is TGTGCCTGGGGAGGACAGGGCAATCAGCCCCAGCATTTT. The variable domain in full, completed from reference TRBV30 and TRBJ1-5, reads SQTIHQWPATLVQPVGSPLSLECTVEGTSNPNLYWYRQAAGRGLQLLFYSVGIGQISSEVPQNLSASRPQDRQFILSSKKLLLSDSGFYLCAWGGQGNQPQHFGDGTRLSIL.

V usage is TRBV30 and J usage is TRBJ1-1; 8 bases fit TRBD1. The CDR3 consists of 15 residues. Unmatched junction bases numbered 5, after V lost 0 bases and J lost 2 bases. Germline V gives CDR1 GTSNPN, CDR2 SVGIG (reference sequence). The DNA of the CDR3 is TGTGCCTGGAGTGTACAAGCAGGGGGCAACACTGAAGCTTTCTTT. It specifies CAWSVQAGGNTEAFF.

V usage is TRBV19 and J usage is TRBJ2-7, with TRBD1 identical over 9 bases. J lost 4 bases, V lost 4 bases, and 8 bases had no gene match. This CDR3 is 15 amino acids long. Germline assignment: CDR1 LNHDA and CDR2 SQIVND (reference sequence). The CDR3, as DNA: TGTGCCAGTAGTAGTCCGGGACAGGGCTTATACGAGCAGTACTTC. Amino acid sequence: CASSSPGQGLYEQYF.

The chain is built from TRBV10-3 and TRBJ2-2; D is unclear. This CDR3 is 12 amino acids long. Trimming left V 3 bases short and J 4 bases short, with 3 bases between. CDR1 and CDR2 from the germline V gene are ENHRY and SYGVKD. The CDR3 is CAISDSTGELFF. The CDR3 DNA reads TGTGCCATCAGTGACAGCACCGGGGAGCTGTTTTTT.

The J gene is TRBJ2-1, the V gene TRBV19, with a tentative D call TRBD2 (7 bases). The V gene's germline CDR1 is LNHDA and CDR2 SQIVND (reference sequence). V was trimmed by 7 bases and J by 9 bases, leaving 22 bases between them. CDR3 length: 15 amino acids. The CDR3 DNA reads TGTGCCAGTACCTTAGGGGGGGGATCGTTAGGTGAGCAGTTCTTC. Encoded protein: CASTLGGGSLGEQFF.

The chain employs TRBV4-1 and TRBJ2-7, with 7 bases lining up with TRBD2. Germline V gene lookup returns CDR1 MGHRA and CDR2 YSYEKL. The CDR3 is 17 residues long. V shed 1 base and J 2 bases; nucleotides not matched to a gene: 11. The CDR3 reads CASSQGSRGSFPYEQYF. DNA of the CDR3: TGCGCCAGCAGCCAAGGTTCGCGGGGGTCCTTTCCCTACGAGCAGTACTTC.

The V call is TRBV9, the J call TRBJ2-1; weak D call: TRBD1 (5 bases). Germline V gene data show CDR1 as SGDLS and CDR2 as YYNGEE. CDR3 length equals 17 residues. V was cut by 4 bases and J by 2 bases, with 19 bases left in between. As DNA, the CDR3 is TGTGCCAGCAGCCCATTGGTACCGGGCAGGGCCTACAATGAGCAGTTCTTC. Translation gives CASSPLVPGRAYNEQFF.

This clone has a single count. The V call is TRBV3-1 (or the pseudogene TRBV3-2), the J call TRBJ1-1, with D possibly being TRBD1 (6 bases). The CDR3 runs to 14 residues. V lost 2 bases and J 3 bases, leaving 10 bases between the germline ends. Per the germline V gene, CDR1 is LGHDT and CDR2 is YNNKEL (reference sequence). The CDR3 sequence: CASSQTGYDTEAFF. The CDR3 region has the DNA TGTGCCAGCAGCCAAACAGGGTACGACACTGAAGCTTTCTTT.

The chain couples TRBV18 to TRBJ1-4; no reliable D call. The germline gives CDR1 KGHSH, CDR2 LQKENI. Trimming removed 4 bases from V and 6 bases from J, with 18 bases in between. This CDR3 has 16 residues. Written as DNA, the CDR3 is TGTGCCAGCTCACGCGGGCCACCTCAAAATGATGAAAAACTGTTTTTT. Translated, it gives CASSRGPPQNDEKLFF.

V usage is TRBV3-1 (or the pseudogene TRBV3-2) and J usage is TRBJ1-1; 7 nucleotides agree with TRBD1. The germline CDR1 and CDR2 sequences are LGHDT and YNNKEL (reference sequence). Germline trimming cut 4 bases from V and 1 base from J; bases unmatched to any gene: 6. The length of the CDR3 is 15 residues. The CDR3 spells CASSLRQGSNTEAFF. DNA for the CDR3: TGTGCCAGCAGCCTAAGACAGGGATCGAACACTGAAGCTTTCTTT.

The chain employs TRBV9 and TRBJ2-1; 9 bases match TRBD1. CDR1 and CDR2 from the germline V gene are SGDLS and YYNGEE. J lost 4 bases, V lost 2 bases, and 13 bases had no gene match. The length of the CDR3 is 18 residues. CDR3 sequence reads: CASSVPLSGTGNYNEQFF. The CDR3 nucleotides are TGTGCCAGCAGCGTCCCCCTCTCCGGGACAGGGAATTACAATGAGCAGTTCTTC.

The count of this clone is one. This chain uses TRBV9 with TRBJ2-7; the match to TRBD1 covers 9 bases. Germline values: CDR1 SGDLS, CDR2 YYNGEE. The CDR3 runs 16 residues. The V gene end was trimmed by 3 bases and the J gene end by 0 bases; junction bases not matched to a gene: 7. CDR3 sequence: CASSARQGGSSYEQYF. The CDR3 region has the DNA TGTGCCAGCAGCGCCCGACAGGGGGGGAGCTCCTACGAGCAGTACTTC.

The chain couples TRBV7-6 to TRBJ1-1; 7 bases match TRBD1. V shed 5 bases and J 1 base; nucleotides not matched to a gene: 7. Germline-derived CDR1 and CDR2 are SGHVS and FNYEAQ. This CDR3 contains 15 residues. The CDR3 DNA reads as TGTGCCAGCAGCCTACGACAGGGAGGGAACACTGAAGCTTTCTTT. Its translation is CASSLRQGGNTEAFF.

V usage is TRBV5-5 and J usage is TRBJ2-1; 7 nucleotides match TRBD1. This CDR3 spans 13 amino acids. Germline lookup yields CDR1 SGHKS and CDR2 YYEKEE (reference sequence). Trimming cost V 4 bases and J 6 bases; bases outside gene matches: 4. The CDR3 is CASSTGQLNEQFF. DNA of the CDR3: TGTGCCAGCAGCACGGGACAGCTCAATGAGCAGTTCTTC.

V is TRBV7-2 and J is TRBJ2-7; 8 nucleotides line up with TRBD2. The ends lost 5 bases at V and 6 bases at J; junction bases unmatched: 15. The CDR3 sequence is 16 residues long. Germline V gene data show CDR1 as SGHTA and CDR2 as FQGNSA. CDR3 loop: CASSPGTSYTAGEQYF. As DNA, the CDR3 is TGTGCCAGCAGCCCTGGGACTAGTTACACCGCAGGCGAGCAGTACTTC.

J is TRBJ2-1 and V is TRBV10-2; 11 nucleotides match TRBD2. Germline V gene lookup returns CDR1 WSHSY and CDR2 SAAADI. The CDR3 covers 19 residues. V shed 7 bases and J 2 bases; nucleotides not matched to a gene: 16. The CDR3 reads CASKTSGSELIWAYNEQFF. CDR3 DNA: TGCGCCAGCAAAACTAGCGGGAGCGAGCTTATTTGGGCCTACAATGAGCAGTTCTTC.

J is TRBJ2-1 and V is TRBV2, with 9 positions matching TRBD2. The J segment lost 6 bases and the V segment lost 10 bases, leaving 13 bases of the junction unmatched. The CDR3 has 15 residues. In germline, CDR1 is SNHLY, CDR2 FYNNEI. CDR3 sequence: CATRGSGGLLNEQFF. The CDR3 region has the DNA TGTGCCACCCGAGGGAGCGGGGGGTTACTCAATGAGCAGTTCTTC.

This clone was seen just once. This rearrangement joins TRBV27 to TRBJ2-3; TRBD2 is a possible D gene (5 bases). The CDR3 is 16 amino acids. V lost 6 bases to trimming and J lost 4 bases, with 20 bases between them. Germline CDR1 is MNHEY and CDR2 is SMNVEV (reference sequence). For the CDR3, the DNA is TGTGCCAGCAGACCGTCGGACTCTTACCATCCAGATACGCAGTATTTT. Its translation is CASRPSDSYHPDTQYF.

With regard to this clone: One end of the junction varies from germline; a read error may be responsible. This rearrangement joins TRBV25-1 to TRBJ1-1; D remains ambiguous. This CDR3 is 13 amino acids long. CDR1 MGHDK and CDR2 SYGVNS come from the germline V gene. The DNA for the CDR3 is TGTGCCAGCAGTCCAACAGCCGTCATACCGGTTCTCTTT. Translating it yields CASSPTAVIPVLF.

This clone was seen a few times. The genes are TRBV4-3 and TRBJ1-1; 8 positions agree with TRBD1. Looked up from germline, CDR1 is LGHNA and CDR2 is YSLEER. V lost 1 base to trimming and J lost 6 bases; unmatched junction nucleotides: 7. CDR3 length equals 15 residues. DNA for the CDR3: TGCGCCAGCAGCCAAGTTCGGTCGACAGGGGCTGAAGCTTTCTTT. This codes for CASSQVRSTGAEAFF.

The chain links TRBV19 to TRBJ2-1, with 8 positions matching TRBD2. The J segment lost 7 bases and the V segment lost 4 bases, leaving 9 bases of the junction unmatched. CDR1 is LNHDA and CDR2 is SQIVND in the germline V gene (reference sequence). The CDR3 extends over 15 amino acids. DNA of the CDR3: TGTGCCAGTAGTAGGGCTCCTACGGGGGGGAATGAGCAGTTCTTC. Protein product: CASSRAPTGGNEQFF.

The V and J genes are TRBV2 and TRBJ2-7, with 10 bases identical to TRBD2. The CDR3 totals 16 residues. The J segment lost 2 bases and the V segment lost 2 bases, leaving 6 bases of the junction unmatched. Germline V gives CDR1 SNHLY, CDR2 FYNNEI. CDR3 sequence reads: CASSEMRLAGAYEQYF. The CDR3 DNA reads as TGTGCCAGCAGTGAAATGAGGCTAGCGGGAGCCTACGAGCAGTACTTC.

The V and J genes are TRBV21-1 and TRBJ1-4; the table assigns TRBD1, which was not confirmed against the DNA. TRBV21-1 is reported as a pseudogene. The CDR3 is made up of 14 amino acids. The CDR3 DNA is TGTGCCAGCAGCGAAGACAGGGACCCAAGCGGACTGTTTTTT. It encodes CASSEDRDPSGLFF.

The CDR3 region has the DNA TGTGCCAGCAGCCACCGGCTAGCGGCACCCCAGATGGCGCAGTATTTT. Its protein is CASSHRLAAPQMAQYF. This chain connects TRBV5-4 to TRBJ2-3, with 7 bases fitting TRBD2. J was trimmed by 10 bases and V by 4 bases; bases with no gene match: 18. This CDR3 has 16 amino acids. Germline CDR1 is SGHNT and CDR2 is YYREEE (reference sequence).